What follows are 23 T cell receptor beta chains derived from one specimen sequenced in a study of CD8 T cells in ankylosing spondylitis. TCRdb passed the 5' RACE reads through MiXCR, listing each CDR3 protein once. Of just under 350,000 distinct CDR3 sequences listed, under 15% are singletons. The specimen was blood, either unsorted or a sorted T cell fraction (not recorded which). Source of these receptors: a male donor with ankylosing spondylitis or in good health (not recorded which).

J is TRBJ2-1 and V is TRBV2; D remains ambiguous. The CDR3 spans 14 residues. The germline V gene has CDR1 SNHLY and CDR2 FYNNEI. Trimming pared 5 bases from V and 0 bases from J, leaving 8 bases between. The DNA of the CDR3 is TGTGCCAGCAGTCCTGGGTTCTCCTACAATGAGCAGTTCTTC. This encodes CASSPGFSYNEQFF.

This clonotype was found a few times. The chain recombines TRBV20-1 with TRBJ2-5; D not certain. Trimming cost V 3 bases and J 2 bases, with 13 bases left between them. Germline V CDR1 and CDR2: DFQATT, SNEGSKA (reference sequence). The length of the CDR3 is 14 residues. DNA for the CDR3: TGCAGTGCTAGCCTGGGTTCTCTTCAAGAGACCCAGTACTTC. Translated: CSASLGSLQETQYF.

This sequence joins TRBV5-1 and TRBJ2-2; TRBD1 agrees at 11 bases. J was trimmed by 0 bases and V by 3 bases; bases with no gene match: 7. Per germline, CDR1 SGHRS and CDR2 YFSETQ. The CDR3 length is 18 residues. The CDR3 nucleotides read TGCGCCAGCAGCTCACATCCGGGACAGGGGGCGAACACCGGGGAGCTGTTTTTT. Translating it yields CASSSHPGQGANTGELFF.

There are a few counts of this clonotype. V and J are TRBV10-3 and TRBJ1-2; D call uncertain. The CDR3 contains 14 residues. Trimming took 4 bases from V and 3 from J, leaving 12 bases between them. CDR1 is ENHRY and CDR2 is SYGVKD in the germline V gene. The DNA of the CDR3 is TGTGCCATCAGTGTAGGAACCCAAGACTATGGCTACACCTTC. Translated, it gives CAISVGTQDYGYTF.

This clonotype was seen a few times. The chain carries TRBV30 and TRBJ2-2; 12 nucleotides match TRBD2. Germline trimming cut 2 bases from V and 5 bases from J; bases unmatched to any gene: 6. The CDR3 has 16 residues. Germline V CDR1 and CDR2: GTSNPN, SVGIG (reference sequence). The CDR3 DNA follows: TGTGCCTGGAGTTACGGGCTAGCGGGAGGGACCGGGGAGCTGTTTTTT. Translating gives CAWSYGLAGGTGELFF.

This CDR3 is CASSQVGGREAFF. The DNA for the CDR3 is TGTGCCAGCAGCCAAGTAGGGGGCAGGGAAGCTTTCTTT. This sequence joins TRBV3-1 and TRBJ1-1, with 7 bases fitting TRBD1. Germline values: CDR1 LGHDT, CDR2 YNNKEL (reference sequence). With 1 base clipped from V and 8 bases from J, the junction kept 4 bases outside the gene matches. The CDR3 totals 13 residues.

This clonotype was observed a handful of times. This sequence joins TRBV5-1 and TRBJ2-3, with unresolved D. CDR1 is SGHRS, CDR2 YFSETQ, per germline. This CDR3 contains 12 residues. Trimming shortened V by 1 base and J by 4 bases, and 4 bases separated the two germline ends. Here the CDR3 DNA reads TGCGCCAGCAGCTTGTTCCCAGATACGCAGTATTTT. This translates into CASSLFPDTQYF.

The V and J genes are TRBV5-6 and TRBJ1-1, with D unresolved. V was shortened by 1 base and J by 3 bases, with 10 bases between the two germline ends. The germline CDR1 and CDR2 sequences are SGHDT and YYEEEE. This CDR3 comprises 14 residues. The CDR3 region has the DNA TGTGCCAGCAGCTTGTTGGGGAGGGACACTGAAGCTTTCTTT. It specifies CASSLLGRDTEAFF.

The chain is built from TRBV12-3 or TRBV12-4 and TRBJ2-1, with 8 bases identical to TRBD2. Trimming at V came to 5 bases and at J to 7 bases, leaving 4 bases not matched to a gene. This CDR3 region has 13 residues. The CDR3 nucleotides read TGTGCCAGCAGTCGGACTAGCTGGAATGAGCAGTTCTTC. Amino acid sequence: CASSRTSWNEQFF.

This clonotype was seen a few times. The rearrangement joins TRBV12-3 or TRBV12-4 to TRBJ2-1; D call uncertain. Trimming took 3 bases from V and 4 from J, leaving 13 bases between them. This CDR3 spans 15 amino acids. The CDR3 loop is CASSLGGNIYNEQFF. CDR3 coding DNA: TGTGCCAGCAGTTTGGGCGGTAATATATACAATGAGCAGTTCTTC.

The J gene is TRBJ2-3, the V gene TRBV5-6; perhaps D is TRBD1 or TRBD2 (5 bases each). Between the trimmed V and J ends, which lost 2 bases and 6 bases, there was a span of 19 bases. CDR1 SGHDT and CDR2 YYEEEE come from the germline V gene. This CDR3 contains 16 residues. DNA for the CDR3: TGTGCCAGCAGCTTAACCGGGACCGACTTCGGGGATACGCAGTATTTT. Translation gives CASSLTGTDFGDTQYF.

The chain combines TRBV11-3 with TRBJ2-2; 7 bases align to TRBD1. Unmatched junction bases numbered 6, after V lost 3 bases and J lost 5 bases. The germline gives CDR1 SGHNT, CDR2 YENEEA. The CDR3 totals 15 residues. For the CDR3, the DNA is TGTGCCAGCAGCTTCGGGACAGCGCCTACCGGGGAGCTGTTTTTT. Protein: CASSFGTAPTGELFF.

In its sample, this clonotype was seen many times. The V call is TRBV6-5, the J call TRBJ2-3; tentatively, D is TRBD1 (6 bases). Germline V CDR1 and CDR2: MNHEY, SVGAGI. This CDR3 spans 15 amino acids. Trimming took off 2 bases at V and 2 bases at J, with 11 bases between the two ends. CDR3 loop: CASSYRGKYTDTQYF. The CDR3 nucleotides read TGTGCCAGCAGTTACAGGGGGAAATACACAGATACGCAGTATTTT.

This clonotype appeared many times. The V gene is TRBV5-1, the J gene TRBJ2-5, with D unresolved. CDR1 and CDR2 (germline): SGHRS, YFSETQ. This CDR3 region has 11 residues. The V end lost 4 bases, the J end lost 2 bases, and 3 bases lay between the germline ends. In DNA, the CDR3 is TGCGCCAGCAGCCAACAAGAGACCCAGTACTTC. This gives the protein CASSQQETQYF. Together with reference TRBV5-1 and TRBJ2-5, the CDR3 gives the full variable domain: KAGVTQTPRYLIKTRGQQVTLSCSPISGHRSVSWYQQTPGQGLQFLFEYFSETQRNKGNFPGRFSGRQFSNSRSEMNVSTLELGDSALYLCASSQQETQYFGPGTRLLVL.

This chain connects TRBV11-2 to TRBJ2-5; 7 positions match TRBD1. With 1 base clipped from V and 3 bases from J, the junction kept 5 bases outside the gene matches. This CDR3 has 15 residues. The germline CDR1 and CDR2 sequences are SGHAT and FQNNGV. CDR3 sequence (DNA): TGTGCCAGCAGCTTAGGTTTGGGACAGAAAGAGACCCAGTACTTC. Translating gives CASSLGLGQKETQYF.

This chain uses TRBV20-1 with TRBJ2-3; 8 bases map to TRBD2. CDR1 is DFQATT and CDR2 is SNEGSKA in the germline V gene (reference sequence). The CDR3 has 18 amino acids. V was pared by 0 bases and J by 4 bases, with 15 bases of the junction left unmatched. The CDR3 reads CSAREWREAAIEADTQYF. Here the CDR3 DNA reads TGCAGTGCTAGAGAATGGCGGGAGGCGGCAATCGAGGCAGATACGCAGTATTTT.

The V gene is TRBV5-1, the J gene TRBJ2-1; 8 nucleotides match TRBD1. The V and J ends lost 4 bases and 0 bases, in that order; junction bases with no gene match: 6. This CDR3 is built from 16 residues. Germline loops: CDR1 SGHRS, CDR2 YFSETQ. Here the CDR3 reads CASSAGQGSSYNEQFF. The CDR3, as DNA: TGCGCCAGCAGCGCAGGACAGGGAAGCTCCTACAATGAGCAGTTCTTC. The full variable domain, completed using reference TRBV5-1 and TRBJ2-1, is KAGVTQTPRYLIKTRGQQVTLSCSPISGHRSVSWYQQTPGQGLQFLFEYFSETQRNKGNFPGRFSGRQFSNSRSEMNVSTLELGDSALYLCASSAGQGSSYNEQFFGPGTRLTVL.

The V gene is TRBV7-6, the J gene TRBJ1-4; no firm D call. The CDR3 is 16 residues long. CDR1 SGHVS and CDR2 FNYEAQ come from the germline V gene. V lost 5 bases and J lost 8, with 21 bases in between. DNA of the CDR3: TGTGCCAGCAGCCGAACCCCGCCGTCCCCCGACGAAAAACTGTTTTTT. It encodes CASSRTPPSPDEKLFF.

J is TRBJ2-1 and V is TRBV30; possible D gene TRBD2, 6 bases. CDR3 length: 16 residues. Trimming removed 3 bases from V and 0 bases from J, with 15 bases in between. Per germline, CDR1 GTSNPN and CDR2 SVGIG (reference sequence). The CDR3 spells CAWSLRGGGSYNEQFF. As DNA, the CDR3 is TGTGCCTGGAGCCTCCGGGGAGGAGGCTCCTACAATGAGCAGTTCTTC.

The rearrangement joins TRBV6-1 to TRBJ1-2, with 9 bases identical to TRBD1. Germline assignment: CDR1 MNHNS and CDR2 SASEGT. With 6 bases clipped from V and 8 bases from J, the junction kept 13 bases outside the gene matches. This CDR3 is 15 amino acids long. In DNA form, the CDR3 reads TGTGCCAGCAGCCCTGTTGGGACAGGGTCTCAAGGCTACACCTTC. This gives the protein CASSPVGTGSQGYTF.

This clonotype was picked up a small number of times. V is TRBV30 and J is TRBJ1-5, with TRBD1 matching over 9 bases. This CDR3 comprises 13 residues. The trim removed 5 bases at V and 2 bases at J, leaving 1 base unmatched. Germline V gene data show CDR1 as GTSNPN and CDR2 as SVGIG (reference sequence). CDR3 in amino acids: CAWGDRGNQPQHF. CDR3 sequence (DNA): TGTGCCTGGGGGGACAGGGGCAATCAGCCCCAGCATTTT.

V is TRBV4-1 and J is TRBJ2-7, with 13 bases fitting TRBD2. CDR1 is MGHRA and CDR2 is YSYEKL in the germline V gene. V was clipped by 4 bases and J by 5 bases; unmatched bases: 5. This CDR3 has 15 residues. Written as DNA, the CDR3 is TGCGCCAGCAGCCTACGGACTAGCGGGAGCGACGAGCAGTACTTC. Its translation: CASSLRTSGSDEQYF.

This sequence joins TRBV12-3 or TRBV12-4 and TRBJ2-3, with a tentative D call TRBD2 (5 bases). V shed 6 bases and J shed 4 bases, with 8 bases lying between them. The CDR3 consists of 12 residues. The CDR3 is CASRGESDTQYF. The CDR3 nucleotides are TGTGCCAGCAGGGGAGAATCAGATACGCAGTATTTT.